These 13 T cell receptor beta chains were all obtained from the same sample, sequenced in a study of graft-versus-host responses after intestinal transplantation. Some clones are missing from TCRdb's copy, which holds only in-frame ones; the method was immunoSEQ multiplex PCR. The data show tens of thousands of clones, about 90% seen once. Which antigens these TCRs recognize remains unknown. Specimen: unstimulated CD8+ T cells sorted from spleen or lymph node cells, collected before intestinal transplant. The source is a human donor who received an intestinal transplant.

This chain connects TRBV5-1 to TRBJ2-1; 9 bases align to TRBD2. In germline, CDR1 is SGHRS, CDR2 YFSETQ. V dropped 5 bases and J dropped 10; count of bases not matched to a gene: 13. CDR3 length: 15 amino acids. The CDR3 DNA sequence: TGCGCCAGCAGGTCTGACGGACTAGCGATTTCCGAGCAGTTCTTC. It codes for CASRSDGLAISEQFF.

The CDR3 DNA follows: TGTGCCAGCAGCTGGGGACACCCCGGGGGAGATACGCAGTATTTT. It specifies CASSWGHPGGDTQYF. This chain joins TRBV5-6 and TRBJ2-3; D could derive from TRBD1 or TRBD2 (6 bases each). The ends were cut back, 3 bases at V and 5 bases at J, with 16 bases in the middle. The CDR3 has 15 residues. Germline V lookup: CDR1 SGHDT, CDR2 YYEEEE.

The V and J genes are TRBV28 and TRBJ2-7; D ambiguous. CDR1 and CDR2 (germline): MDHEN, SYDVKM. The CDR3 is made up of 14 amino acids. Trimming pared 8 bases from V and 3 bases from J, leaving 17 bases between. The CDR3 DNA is TGTGCCAGCTCCTATGAAATGGATAACTACGAGCAGTACTTC. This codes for CASSYEMDNYEQYF.

CDR3 in DNA: TGTGCCAGCAGTGAGAGATTAGCGGGCCACTCCTACAATGAGCAGTTCTTC. This translates into CASSERLAGHSYNEQFF. The V and J genes are TRBV6-1 and TRBJ2-1; TRBD2 aligns across 7 bases. The CDR3 is made up of 17 amino acids. Germline CDR1 reads MNHNS; CDR2 reads SASEGT. V lost 3 bases, J lost 0 bases, and 8 bases stayed unmatched.

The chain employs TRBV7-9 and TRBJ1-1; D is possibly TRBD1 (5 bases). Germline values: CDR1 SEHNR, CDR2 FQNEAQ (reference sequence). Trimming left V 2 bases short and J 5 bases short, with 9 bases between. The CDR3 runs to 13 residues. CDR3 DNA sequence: TGTGCCAGCAGCTTAAGGGGTTGGACTGAAGCTTTCTTT. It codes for CASSLRGWTEAFF.

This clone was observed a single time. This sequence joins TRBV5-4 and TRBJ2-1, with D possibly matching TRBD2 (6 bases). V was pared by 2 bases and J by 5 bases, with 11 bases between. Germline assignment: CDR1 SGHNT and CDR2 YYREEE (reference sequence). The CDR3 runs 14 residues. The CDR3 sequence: CASSFYGGNNEQFF. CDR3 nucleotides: TGTGCCAGCAGCTTTTACGGGGGAAACAATGAGCAGTTCTTC.

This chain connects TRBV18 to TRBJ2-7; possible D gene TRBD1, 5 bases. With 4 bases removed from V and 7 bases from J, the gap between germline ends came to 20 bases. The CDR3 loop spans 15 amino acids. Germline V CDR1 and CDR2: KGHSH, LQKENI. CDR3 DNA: TGTGCCAGCTCACTCCCTCTCAAACCTAGGGGAGAGCAGTACTTC. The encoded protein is CASSLPLKPRGEQYF.

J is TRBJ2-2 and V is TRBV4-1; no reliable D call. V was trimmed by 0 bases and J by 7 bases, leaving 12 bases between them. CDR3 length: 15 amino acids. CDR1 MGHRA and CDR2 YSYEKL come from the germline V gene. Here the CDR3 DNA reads TGCGCCAGCAGCCAAGATTCGGCCGTGTTCGGGGAGCTGTTTTTT. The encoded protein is CASSQDSAVFGELFF.

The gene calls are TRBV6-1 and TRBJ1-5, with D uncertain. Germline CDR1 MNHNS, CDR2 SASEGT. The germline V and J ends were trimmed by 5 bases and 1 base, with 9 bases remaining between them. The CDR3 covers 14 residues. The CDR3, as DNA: TGTGCCAGCAGTCGAACGGGAAGCAATCAGCCCCAGCATTTT. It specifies CASSRTGSNQPQHF.

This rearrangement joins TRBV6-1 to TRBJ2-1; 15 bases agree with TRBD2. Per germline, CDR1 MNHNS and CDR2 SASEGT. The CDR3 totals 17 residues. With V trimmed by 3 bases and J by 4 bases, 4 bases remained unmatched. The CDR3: CASSDPGTSGGYNEQFF. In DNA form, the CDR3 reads TGTGCCAGCAGTGACCCCGGGACTAGCGGGGGGTACAATGAGCAGTTCTTC.

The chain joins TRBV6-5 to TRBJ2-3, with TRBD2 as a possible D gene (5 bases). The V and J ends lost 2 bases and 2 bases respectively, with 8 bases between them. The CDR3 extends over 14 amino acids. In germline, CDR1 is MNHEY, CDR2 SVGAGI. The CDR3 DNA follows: TGTGCCAGCAGTTACGTAGGACTCACAGATACGCAGTATTTT. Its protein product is CASSYVGLTDTQYF.

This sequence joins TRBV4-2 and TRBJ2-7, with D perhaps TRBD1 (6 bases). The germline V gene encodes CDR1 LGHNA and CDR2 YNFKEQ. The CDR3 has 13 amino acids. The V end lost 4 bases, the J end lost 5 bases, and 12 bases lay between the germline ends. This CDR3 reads CASSPNRGNEQYF. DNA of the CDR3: TGTGCCAGCAGCCCGAATAGGGGGAACGAGCAGTACTTC.

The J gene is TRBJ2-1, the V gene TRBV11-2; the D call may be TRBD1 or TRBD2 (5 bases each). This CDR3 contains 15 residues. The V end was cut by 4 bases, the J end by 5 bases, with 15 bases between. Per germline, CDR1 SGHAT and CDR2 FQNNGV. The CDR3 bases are TGTGCCAGCAGCTGGGACCTTCCGCCCAACAATGAGCAGTTCTTC. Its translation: CASSWDLPPNNEQFF. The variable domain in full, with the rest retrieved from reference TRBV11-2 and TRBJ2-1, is EAGVAQSPRYKIIEKRQSVAFWCNPISGHATLYWYQQILGQGPKLLIQFQNNGVVDDSQLPKDRFSAERLKGVDSTLKIQPAKLEDSAVYLCASSWDLPPNNEQFFGPGTRLTVL.